The TCR beta chain under discussion was sequenced for a study of T cell changes during pregnancy in multiple sclerosis. TCRdb's table, derived via immunoSEQ multiplex PCR, lists solely in-frame clones and lacks some. The sample lists tens of thousands of clones; 92% were seen once. The length of the CDR3 is 16 residues. V was clipped by 0 bases and J by 5 bases; unmatched bases: 9. Per germline, CDR1 SGHRS and CDR2 YFSETQ. The chain is built from TRBV5-1 and TRBJ2-3; 7 nucleotides line up with TRBD2. The specimen comprised CD4+ T cells from peripheral blood mononuclear cells, sampled in the third trimester of pregnancy. The TCR was taken from a female donor with multiple sclerosis, enrolled in a pregnancy study. The CDR3 spells CASSLGTAGVGDTQYF. The CDR3 DNA reads TGCGCCAGCAGCTTGGGGACTGCGGGAGTTGGAGATACGCAGTATTTT.